A single sample gave rise to the 27 T cell receptor beta chains below, sequenced in a study of beta chain features in type 1 diabetes. Whole-study results and caveats: Researchers report that Type 1 diabetes patients had moderately but significantly shorter TCRB CDR3s across all four CD4+ subsets.

Their recognized antigens are unknown. Expressed TCRB transcripts were sequenced because the isolated RNA had all been reverse transcribed beforehand. This table comes from immunoSEQ multiplex PCR, and its TCRdb copy is limited to in-frame clones, with some not included. The sample has roughly 130,000 clones; approximately 16% are singletons. Sequenced material: central memory CD4+ T cells from blood. These receptors were obtained from a man aged 30-40 years with type 1 diabetes.

The V and J genes are TRBV5-1 and TRBJ2-7, with 9 nucleotides matching TRBD1. J lost 3 bases, V lost 4 bases, and 11 bases had no gene match. In germline, CDR1 is SGHRS, CDR2 YFSETQ. The CDR3 sequence is 16 residues long. DNA for the CDR3: TGCGCCAGCAGCGGGGGGACAGGGAGCCCTCTCTACGAGCAGTACTTC. It specifies CASSGGTGSPLYEQYF.

This sequence joins TRBV5-4 and TRBJ2-2; D is perhaps TRBD1 (6 bases). Germline CDR1 is SGHNT and CDR2 is YYREEE (reference sequence). This CDR3 has 15 residues. The V and J ends lost 0 bases and 4 bases respectively, with 10 bases between them. The CDR3: CASSLGQDPTGELFF. CDR3 sequence (DNA): TGTGCCAGCAGCTTGGGACAGGACCCCACCGGGGAGCTGTTTTTT.

There are a few counts of this clone. This chain links TRBV10-3 with TRBJ2-4; D not certain. Trimming pared 4 bases from V and 4 bases from J, leaving 11 bases between. This CDR3 contains 14 residues. Germline-derived CDR1 and CDR2 are ENHRY and SYGVKD. The CDR3 protein is CAISAGSEKNIQYF. Written as DNA, the CDR3 is TGTGCCATCAGTGCAGGCAGCGAGAAAAACATTCAGTACTTC.

As DNA, the CDR3 is TGTGCCAGCAGCTTAGGGGTTAACTATGGCTACACCTTC. Protein product: CASSLGVNYGYTF. This chain links TRBV11-3 with TRBJ1-2, with D uncertain. In germline, CDR1 is SGHNT, CDR2 YENEEA. CDR3 length equals 13 residues. Trimming took off 1 base at V and 1 base at J, with 4 bases between the two ends.

This clone has only a few counts. The J gene is TRBJ2-7, the V gene TRBV6-1; 9 bases agree with TRBD1. CDR1 is MNHNS and CDR2 is SASEGT in the germline V gene. There are 14 residues in the CDR3. The V gene end was trimmed by 6 bases and the J gene end by 4 bases; junction bases not matched to a gene: 7. CDR3 region: CASRPQGAGYEQYF. CDR3 in DNA: TGTGCCAGCAGGCCACAGGGGGCCGGGTACGAGCAGTACTTC.

The chain joins TRBV5-4 to TRBJ2-5; D is unresolved. Germline CDR1 reads SGHNT; CDR2 reads YYREEE (reference sequence). The CDR3 covers 13 residues. V was shortened by 0 bases and J by 3 bases, with 6 bases between the two germline ends. CDR3 loop: CASSLVAEETQYF. In nucleotides, the CDR3 is TGTGCCAGCAGCTTGGTTGCGGAAGAGACCCAGTACTTC.

The chain couples TRBV7-2 to TRBJ2-5; the match to TRBD1 covers 7 bases. The ends lost 4 bases at V and 2 bases at J; junction bases unmatched: 7. The CDR3 length is 15 residues. Germline lookup yields CDR1 SGHTA and CDR2 FQGNSA. CDR3 DNA: TGTGCCAGCAGCTACCTAGGGACAGAACAAGAGACCCAGTACTTC. Translated: CASSYLGTEQETQYF.

This clone appeared once. V is TRBV11-1 and J is TRBJ2-1, with D hard to call. Trimming left V 4 bases short and J 5 bases short, with 9 bases between. The CDR3 loop spans 13 amino acids. Germline CDR1 and CDR2: SGHAT and FQDESV (reference sequence). CDR3 bases: TGTGCCAGCAGCTCTAGGAGCGACAATGAGCAGTTCTTC. Translation: CASSSRSDNEQFF.

This chain connects TRBV7-2 to TRBJ2-7; TRBD2 might be the D (5 bases). V lost 5 bases to trimming and J lost 6 bases, with 17 bases between them. The V gene's germline CDR1 is SGHTA and CDR2 FQGNSA. This CDR3 has 14 amino acids. In DNA, the CDR3 is TGTGCCAGCAGCCCGGGTCTGGGAGTGGGCGAGCAGTACTTC. Amino acids: CASSPGLGVGEQYF.

The chain joins TRBV7-3 to TRBJ1-1, with D possibly being TRBD1 (5 bases). The V gene lost 0 bases and the J gene lost 1 base, with 12 bases spanning the gap. The CDR3 extends over 16 amino acids. The germline V gene has CDR1 SGHTA and CDR2 FQGTGA. DNA of the CDR3: TGTGCCAGCAGCTTAACTCCTACCAGGGAGAACACTGAAGCTTTCTTT. Its translation is CASSLTPTRENTEAFF.

J is TRBJ2-5 and V is TRBV6-5, with 7 bases matching TRBD1. Germline CDR1 reads MNHEY; CDR2 reads SVGAGI. This CDR3 comprises 14 residues. J lost 5 bases, V lost 0 bases, and 3 bases had no gene match. This CDR3 is CASSYSTGSETQYF. The CDR3 DNA is TGTGCCAGCAGTTACTCGACAGGGTCGGAGACCCAGTACTTC.

This clone was counted between two and nine times. The chain uses TRBV4-3 and TRBJ2-1; the D is unclear. CDR1 is LGHNA, CDR2 YSLEER, per germline. V lost 0 bases, J lost 6 bases, and 9 bases lay in between. The CDR3 length is 14 residues. The CDR3 here is CASSQDLTRNEQFF. DNA of the CDR3: TGCGCCAGCAGCCAAGATCTGACGCGCAATGAGCAGTTCTTC.

The chain is built from TRBV7-9 and TRBJ2-4; tentatively, D is TRBD1 (6 bases). CDR1 is SEHNR, CDR2 FQNEAQ, per germline (reference sequence). V was pared by 3 bases and J by 9 bases, with 12 bases between. CDR3 length: 13 residues. CDR3 amino acids: CASSLGQGRIQYF. For the CDR3, the DNA is TGTGCCAGCAGCTTGGGTCAGGGGCGCATTCAGTACTTC.

The chain employs TRBV7-9 and TRBJ1-2; D remains ambiguous. V was clipped by 5 bases and J by 5 bases, with 18 bases between them. The CDR3 extends over 15 amino acids. CDR1 is SEHNR and CDR2 is FQNEAQ in the germline V gene (reference sequence). CDR3 coding DNA: TGTGCCAGCAGCCGCCCAAGCCACGGGCAGTATGGCTACACCTTC. As protein: CASSRPSHGQYGYTF.

DNA for the CDR3: TGCAGCGTTGACAGAGAGACCCAGTACTTC. As protein: CSVDRETQYF. The chain combines TRBV29-1 with TRBJ2-5, with D unresolved. Trimming cost V 3 bases and J 4 bases, with 3 bases left between them. The CDR3 totals 10 residues. The germline V gene encodes CDR1 SQVTM and CDR2 ANQGSEA. The complete variable domain, with remaining parts taken from reference TRBV29-1 and TRBJ2-5, reads SAVISQKPSRDICQRGTSLTIQCQVDSQVTMMFWYRQQPGQSLTLIATANQGSEATYESGFVIDKFPISRPNLTFSTLTVSNMSPEDSSIYLCSVDRETQYFGPGTRLLVL.

Only a few counts were recorded for this clone. This rearrangement joins TRBV18 to TRBJ2-5; the match to TRBD2 covers 10 bases. The CDR3 length is 15 residues. With 3 bases clipped from V and 3 bases from J, the junction kept 4 bases outside the gene matches. Germline values: CDR1 KGHSH, CDR2 LQKENI. The CDR3 spells CASSPSLAGEETQYF. CDR3 coding DNA: TGTGCCAGCTCACCGTCTCTAGCGGGGGAAGAGACCCAGTACTTC.

V gene TRBV30 combines with J gene TRBJ2-1; 7 nucleotides match TRBD1. Germline loops: CDR1 GTSNPN, CDR2 SVGIG (reference sequence). The CDR3 contains 14 residues. With 1 base clipped from V and 4 bases from J, the junction kept 4 bases outside the gene matches. CDR3 sequence: CAWSGGQTYNEQFF. CDR3 coding DNA: TGTGCCTGGAGTGGGGGACAGACTTACAATGAGCAGTTCTTC.

The V gene is TRBV7-3, the J gene TRBJ2-7, with D uncertain. V lost 6 bases and J lost 5, with 11 bases in between. CDR1 SGHTA and CDR2 FQGTGA come from the germline V gene. The CDR3 runs to 12 residues. The CDR3 DNA follows: TGTGCCAGCAGTACCAGCGCCCACGAGCAGTACTTC. Its translation: CASSTSAHEQYF.

This clone came up a few times. The chain joins TRBV21-1 to TRBJ2-5; the DNA was not used to check the table's D call, TRBD2. TRBV21-1 is a pseudogene. CDR3 size: 15 residues. This CDR3 reads CASSKGLADQETQYF. Written as DNA, the CDR3 is TGTGCCAGCAGCAAAGGACTAGCAGATCAAGAGACCCAGTACTTC.

This clone was recorded a few times. The chain employs TRBV14 and TRBJ2-3; D may correspond to TRBD1 or TRBD2 (5 bases each). Between the trimmed V and J ends, which lost 9 bases and 4 bases, there was a span of 11 bases. Germline CDR1 and CDR2: SGHDN and FVKESK. The CDR3 length is 12 residues. CDR3 sequence reads: CASGGSADTQYF. The CDR3, as DNA: TGTGCCAGTGGGGGATCCGCAGATACGCAGTATTTT.

This clone was observed a handful of times. The V and J genes are TRBV7-2 and TRBJ2-3, with D possibly matching TRBD1 (6 bases). This CDR3 comprises 12 residues. The germline V gene has CDR1 SGHTA and CDR2 FQGNSA. Trimming shortened V by 5 bases and J by 7 bases, and 10 bases separated the two germline ends. CDR3 sequence: CASSLRGNTQYF. CDR3 nucleotide sequence: TGTGCCAGCAGCCTCAGGGGAAATACGCAGTATTTT.

This clone was picked up a small number of times. The chain has TRBV6-5 and TRBJ2-5, with a possible D match to TRBD2 (5 bases). Per germline, CDR1 MNHEY and CDR2 SVGAGI. V was pared by 6 bases and J by 4 bases, with 12 bases between. The CDR3 loop spans 13 amino acids. DNA of the CDR3: TGTGCCAGCAGCTCCTCAGGAGGAGAGACCCAGTACTTC. Its translation is CASSSSGGETQYF.

This clone was counted at least ten times. Within the sample, other DNA sequences also encode this same CDR3. V is TRBV27 and J is TRBJ1-5; possibly TRBD1 for D (5 bases). V gave up 5 bases and J gave up 1 base, with 15 bases separating them. Germline CDR1 is MNHEY and CDR2 is SMNVEV (reference sequence). The CDR3 has 16 amino acids. CDR3: CASSPARGGSNQPQHF. The CDR3 DNA sequence: TGTGCCAGCAGTCCAGCTAGGGGTGGCAGCAATCAGCCCCAGCATTTT.

The table lists this clone with a few counts. The CDR3 bases are TGTGCCAGCAGTGATGATATGAACACTGAAGCTTTCTTT. Translating gives CASSDDMNTEAFF. V is TRBV6-5 and J is TRBJ1-1; D uncertain. CDR3 length equals 13 residues. V lost 5 bases to trimming and J lost 0 bases, with 7 bases between them. CDR1 and CDR2 from the germline V gene are MNHEY and SVGAGI.

The chain combines TRBV9 with TRBJ2-7; TRBD1 agrees at 7 bases. CDR1 SGDLS and CDR2 YYNGEE come from the germline V gene. J lost 2 bases, V lost 3 bases, and 8 bases had no gene match. This CDR3 contains 15 residues. The CDR3: CASSERDRNTYEQYF. The CDR3, as DNA: TGTGCCAGCAGCGAGAGGGACAGAAACACCTACGAGCAGTACTTC.

The chain combines TRBV27 with TRBJ2-3; D is undetermined. From germline, CDR1 is MNHEY and CDR2 SMNVEV (reference sequence). The CDR3 sequence is 13 residues long. Deletions cut 5 bases from V and 6 bases from J, with 12 bases between. CDR3 nucleotide sequence: TGTGCCAGCAGTCGGACGAGTCGGGATACGCAGTATTTT. This translates into CASSRTSRDTQYF.

The chain has TRBV19 and TRBJ2-1, with 8 bases lining up with TRBD2. The CDR3 runs 15 residues. The junction had 4 bases not matched to a gene; V was cut back by 2 bases and J by 4 bases. Germline V gene data show CDR1 as LNHDA and CDR2 as SQIVND (reference sequence). This CDR3 reads CASSISLAGYNEQFF. The CDR3 region has the DNA TGTGCCAGTAGTATAAGTCTAGCGGGTTACAATGAGCAGTTCTTC.